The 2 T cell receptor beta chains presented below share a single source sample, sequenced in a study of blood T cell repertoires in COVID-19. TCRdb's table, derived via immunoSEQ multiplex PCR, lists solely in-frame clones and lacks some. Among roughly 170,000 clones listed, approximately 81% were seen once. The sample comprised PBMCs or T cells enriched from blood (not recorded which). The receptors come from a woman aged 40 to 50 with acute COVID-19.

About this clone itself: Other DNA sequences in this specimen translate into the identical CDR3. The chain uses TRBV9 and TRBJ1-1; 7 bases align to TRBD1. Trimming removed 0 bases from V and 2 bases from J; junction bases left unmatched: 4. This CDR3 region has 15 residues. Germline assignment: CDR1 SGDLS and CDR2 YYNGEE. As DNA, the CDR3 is TGTGCCAGCAGCGTAGACCCAGGGGGAAACACTGAAGCTTTCTTT. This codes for CASSVDPGGNTEAFF.

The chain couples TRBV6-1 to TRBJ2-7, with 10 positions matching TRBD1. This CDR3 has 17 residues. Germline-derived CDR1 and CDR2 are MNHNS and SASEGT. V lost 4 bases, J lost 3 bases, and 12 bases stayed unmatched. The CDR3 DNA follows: TGTGCCAGCAGTGTCAACTCCGGGACAGGGGATAGCTACGAGCAGTACTTC. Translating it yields CASSVNSGTGDSYEQYF.